Presented here are 16 T cell receptor beta chains from one specimen sequenced in a study of cytomegalovirus exposure and HLA in healthy donors. PCR used 60 Vbeta primers and 13 Jbeta primers. The repertoire was sequenced with immunoSEQ multiplex PCR; TCRdb's copy has only in-frame clones and lacks some. This table holds approximately 100,000 clones, approximately 80% found once. What was sequenced was PBMCs. The source of these receptors is a woman aged 18 to 35 in good health and CMV-seronegative.

The chain recombines TRBV28 with TRBJ2-7; TRBD1 matches at 10 bases. Germline CDR1 and CDR2: MDHEN and SYDVKM. J was trimmed by 6 bases and V by 6 bases; bases with no gene match: 8. The CDR3 contains 14 residues. For the CDR3, the DNA is TGTGCCAGCAGACGCGACAGGGGGCGCTTCGAGCAGTACTTC. The encoded protein is CASRRDRGRFEQYF.

This chain uses TRBV21-1 with TRBJ2-7; the listed D gene, TRBD1, was not tested against the DNA. TRBV21-1 is flagged as a pseudogene. The CDR3 is made up of 14 amino acids. This CDR3 is CASSIRQGAGEQYF. Here the CDR3 DNA reads TGTGCCAGCAGCATTCGACAGGGGGCTGGTGAGCAGTACTTC.

This chain uses TRBV7-9 with TRBJ2-2; 8 nucleotides align to TRBD1. V shed 5 bases, J shed 0 bases, and the junction held 2 bases outside the gene matches. This CDR3 region has 15 residues. The V gene's germline CDR1 is SEHNR and CDR2 FQNEAQ (reference sequence). CDR3 sequence reads: CASSQGQANTGELFF. CDR3 nucleotides: TGTGCCAGCAGCCAGGGACAGGCGAACACCGGGGAGCTGTTTTTT.

The chain recombines TRBV5-1 with TRBJ2-7; TRBD1 is a possible D gene (6 bases). This CDR3 has 14 amino acids. V dropped 7 bases and J dropped 0 bases, with 14 bases sitting between them. From germline, CDR1 is SGHRS and CDR2 YFSETQ. This CDR3 is CASCRQDLSYEQYF. CDR3 in DNA: TGCGCCAGCTGTCGACAGGACCTCTCCTACGAGCAGTACTTC.

This clone appeared once. V gene TRBV6-6 combines with J gene TRBJ2-1; 8 bases line up with TRBD2. The germline V gene has CDR1 MNHNY and CDR2 SVGAGI (reference sequence). The CDR3 runs 15 residues. V lost 6 bases, J lost 2 bases, and 6 bases stayed unmatched. CDR3: CASSPSGSTYNEQFF. CDR3 sequence (DNA): TGTGCCAGCAGCCCCAGCGGGAGCACCTACAATGAGCAGTTCTTC.

This clone was recorded only once. V gene TRBV6-5 combines with J gene TRBJ2-3; 10 bases align to TRBD2. CDR1 is MNHEY, CDR2 SVGAGI, per germline. The CDR3 totals 16 residues. The J segment lost 4 bases and the V segment lost 2 bases, leaving 6 bases of the junction unmatched. CDR3 sequence (DNA): TGTGCCAGCAGTTACCAGAGCGGGGGGGGGCCAGATACGCAGTATTTT. Protein product: CASSYQSGGGPDTQYF.

V usage is TRBV9 and J usage is TRBJ2-1; tentatively, D is TRBD2 (6 bases). This CDR3 spans 17 amino acids. Germline assignment: CDR1 SGDLS and CDR2 YYNGEE. V was clipped by 3 bases and J by 1 base, with 17 bases between them. The CDR3 spells CASSAGERATSYNEQFF. CDR3 nucleotide sequence: TGTGCCAGCAGCGCGGGGGAGCGGGCTACGTCCTACAATGAGCAGTTCTTC.

The chain combines TRBV2 with TRBJ1-2; D not resolved. This CDR3 spans 13 amino acids. V was trimmed by 3 bases and J by 2 bases, leaving 7 bases between them. The germline gives CDR1 SNHLY, CDR2 FYNNEI. The CDR3 spells CASSESRNYGYTF. The CDR3 nucleotides are TGTGCCAGCAGTGAGAGCAGGAACTATGGCTACACCTTC.

The V and J genes are TRBV2 and TRBJ2-1, with 9 bases that match TRBD2. The CDR3 length is 15 residues. Per the germline V gene, CDR1 is SNHLY and CDR2 is FYNNEI. The V segment lost 4 bases and the J segment 3 bases; nucleotides outside the gene matches: 4. In nucleotides, the CDR3 is TGTGCCAGCAGTGGGGGACTAGCTAGCTACAATGAGCAGTTCTTC. It specifies CASSGGLASYNEQFF.

This chain links TRBV4-3 with TRBJ1-6; D is undetermined. Trimming stripped 4 bases from V and 10 bases from J, with 14 bases between. The CDR3 runs 14 residues. CDR1 LGHNA and CDR2 YSLEER come from the germline V gene. The DNA of the CDR3 is TGCGCCAGCAGCCGACCAATGGGAGTCTCACCCCTCCACTTT. Amino acid sequence: CASSRPMGVSPLHF.

The chain combines TRBV30 with TRBJ1-1; tentatively, D is TRBD1 (6 bases). V was cut by 3 bases and J by 5 bases, with 13 bases left in between. The CDR3 has 13 residues. CDR1 and CDR2 from the germline V gene are GTSNPN and SVGIG (reference sequence). CDR3 sequence: CAWSEDSRTEAFF. DNA of the CDR3: TGTGCCTGGAGCGAGGACAGTCGGACTGAAGCTTTCTTT.

The chain is built from TRBV5-1 and TRBJ2-1, with D tentatively TRBD2 (5 bases). The CDR3 sequence is 13 residues long. Germline V CDR1 and CDR2: SGHRS, YFSETQ. Trimming removed 0 bases from V and 6 bases from J, with 7 bases in between. The CDR3 region is CASSLGTFNEQFF. In DNA form, the CDR3 reads TGCGCCAGCAGCTTGGGGACTTTCAATGAGCAGTTCTTC.

This clone was detected only once. The V call is TRBV29-1, the J call TRBJ2-7; no firm D call. With 5 bases removed from V and 0 bases from J, the gap between germline ends came to 11 bases. Germline V lookup: CDR1 SQVTM, CDR2 ANQGSEA. The length of the CDR3 is 13 residues. The CDR3 sequence is CSVNQDSSYEQYF. CDR3 nucleotide sequence: TGCAGCGTTAACCAGGATAGCTCCTACGAGCAGTACTTC.

The rearrangement links TRBV2 to TRBJ1-5; 8 bases fit TRBD1. Looked up from germline, CDR1 is SNHLY and CDR2 is FYNNEI. CDR3 length: 14 amino acids. V dropped 6 bases and J dropped 2; count of bases not matched to a gene: 3. The CDR3 region is CASSTTGGNQPQHF. CDR3 nucleotides: TGTGCCAGCAGCACGACAGGGGGCAATCAGCCCCAGCATTTT.

This clone was found once. V gene TRBV28 combines with J gene TRBJ2-5; 8 bases match TRBD2. Germline V gives CDR1 MDHEN, CDR2 SYDVKM. V lost 3 bases and J lost 5; bases outside the gene matches: 11. This CDR3 spans 16 amino acids. The CDR3 DNA reads as TGTGCCAGCAGTTTCGGGACGGGGGGGCTTCAGGAGACCCAGTACTTC. This sequence encodes CASSFGTGGLQETQYF.

V usage is TRBV6-4 and J usage is TRBJ2-3; 9 nucleotides match TRBD2. This CDR3 is 16 amino acids long. Germline values: CDR1 MRHNA, CDR2 SNTAGT. The V gene end was trimmed by 2 bases and the J gene end by 0 bases; junction bases not matched to a gene: 3. The CDR3 DNA is TGTGCCAGCAGTGACGAAGCGGGGGGCAGCACAGATACGCAGTATTTT. Protein product: CASSDEAGGSTDTQYF.